Presented here are 32 T cell receptor beta chains from one specimen sequenced in a study of shared clonotypes between healthy human individuals. The repertoire was sequenced with immunoSEQ multiplex PCR; TCRdb's copy has only in-frame clones and lacks some. The sample shows fewer than 3 million clones, around 92% of them seen only once. Source material: naive CD4+ T cells from PBMCs. Described subset: CD45RA+ positively selected. Receptor source: a man aged 18 to 35 in good health. Some clones in this sample may be carry-over from other donors' samples.

The CDR3 region is CASSHGTFNSYEQYF. CDR3 DNA sequence: TGTGCCAGCAGCCATGGGACGTTTAATTCCTACGAGCAGTACTTC. The chain couples TRBV11-1 to TRBJ2-7; D possibly matches TRBD1 or TRBD2 (5 bases each). Trimming left V 5 bases short and J 1 base short, with 15 bases between. The V gene's germline CDR1 is SGHAT and CDR2 FQDESV (reference sequence). This CDR3 spans 15 amino acids.

The chain links TRBV7-3 to TRBJ2-3; no reliable D call. Germline V gene data show CDR1 as SGHTA and CDR2 as FQGTGA. This CDR3 region has 14 residues. V lost 2 bases and J lost 12, with 18 bases in between. The CDR3 protein is CASSLSRTPMIQYF. CDR3 nucleotides: TGTGCCAGCAGCTTATCTCGGACCCCGATGATACAGTATTTT.

The chain employs TRBV6-1 and TRBJ1-1; D not resolved. Germline V gives CDR1 MNHNS, CDR2 SASEGT. There are 14 residues in the CDR3. Trimming took 6 bases from V and 1 from J, leaving 12 bases between them. CDR3 protein: CASSRGSSNTEAFF. The DNA of the CDR3 is TGTGCCAGCAGCAGAGGATCGTCGAACACTGAAGCTTTCTTT.

This clone was counted once. The chain couples TRBV5-1 to TRBJ2-5; D gene unclear. V dropped 0 bases and J dropped 4 bases, with 10 bases sitting between them. The V gene's germline CDR1 is SGHRS and CDR2 YFSETQ. CDR3 length: 14 amino acids. CDR3: CASSLVSFAETQYF. The CDR3 region has the DNA TGCGCCAGCAGCTTGGTTTCTTTCGCAGAGACCCAGTACTTC.

This clone has just one count. This chain uses TRBV18 with TRBJ2-1, with TRBD2 matching 12 bases. Germline V gene data show CDR1 as KGHSH and CDR2 as LQKENI. Unmatched junction bases numbered 9, after V lost 6 bases and J lost 3 bases. This CDR3 is built from 17 residues. The CDR3 loop is CASSPPTTSGSYNEQFF. The CDR3 region has the DNA TGTGCCAGCTCTCCCCCCACGACTAGCGGGAGCTACAATGAGCAGTTCTTC.

The chain employs TRBV11-2 and TRBJ1-1; 9 nucleotides agree with TRBD1. From germline, CDR1 is SGHAT and CDR2 FQNNGV. V lost 3 bases and J lost 0; bases outside the gene matches: 5. This CDR3 spans 16 amino acids. For the CDR3, the DNA is TGTGCCAGCAGCTTTAGGGGGACAGGGATGAACACTGAAGCTTTCTTT. Its protein product is CASSFRGTGMNTEAFF.

The rearrangement joins TRBV18 to TRBJ2-2, with a tentative D call TRBD2 (6 bases). CDR3 length equals 16 residues. Trimming took 3 bases from V and 3 from J, leaving 14 bases between them. Germline CDR1 reads KGHSH; CDR2 reads LQKENI. CDR3: CASSPRLVSDTGELFF. The CDR3, as DNA: TGTGCCAGCTCACCCCGACTAGTCTCCGACACCGGGGAGCTGTTTTTT.

The V gene is TRBV4-3, the J gene TRBJ1-4; D is possibly TRBD1 (5 bases). Trimming pared 1 base from V and 8 bases from J, leaving 17 bases between. The CDR3 runs 16 residues. Germline V CDR1 and CDR2: LGHNA, YSLEER. In DNA, the CDR3 is TGCGCCAGCAGCCAAGGACAGATTGGGGTAGCGGAAAAACTGTTTTTT. Residues: CASSQGQIGVAEKLFF.

CDR3 region: CASSFRRSGSLYEQYF. The CDR3 DNA follows: TGTGCCAGCAGCTTTAGGCGGAGCGGGAGCCTTTACGAGCAGTACTTC. The gene calls are TRBV11-2 and TRBJ2-7, with TRBD2 identical over 8 bases. CDR1 and CDR2 from the germline V gene are SGHAT and FQNNGV. The V gene end was trimmed by 3 bases and the J gene end by 4 bases; junction bases not matched to a gene: 11. This CDR3 contains 16 residues.

The chain is built from TRBV5-6 and TRBJ2-3; D is perhaps TRBD2 (6 bases). Between the trimmed V and J ends, which lost 4 bases and 7 bases, there was a span of 25 bases. The CDR3 contains 17 residues. The germline CDR1 and CDR2 sequences are SGHDT and YYEEEE. CDR3 in amino acids: CASSAFLADPTPHTQYF. The CDR3 DNA follows: TGTGCCAGCAGCGCGTTTTTAGCGGACCCAACCCCGCATACGCAGTATTTT.

The chain links TRBV14 to TRBJ2-1; D gene ambiguous. CDR3 length: 11 residues. The V gene lost 0 bases and the J gene lost 10 bases, with 4 bases spanning the gap. The V gene's germline CDR1 is SGHDN and CDR2 FVKESK. The chain's CDR3 is CASSQDLEQFF. The CDR3 DNA reads TGTGCCAGCAGCCAAGACCTAGAGCAGTTCTTC.

This rearrangement joins TRBV6-4 to TRBJ2-2; 8 bases are a match to TRBD1. V lost 6 bases to trimming and J lost 1 base; unmatched junction nucleotides: 4. Germline V gene lookup returns CDR1 MRHNA and CDR2 SNTAGT. This CDR3 is built from 15 residues. This CDR3 reads CASSAGTGNTGELFF. For the CDR3, the DNA is TGTGCCAGCAGCGCCGGGACAGGGAACACCGGGGAGCTGTTTTTT.

This clone was seen only once. The chain is built from TRBV18 and TRBJ1-1, with a weak D call TRBD1 (5 bases). The V gene's germline CDR1 is KGHSH and CDR2 LQKENI. CDR3 size: 15 residues. Trimming removed 5 bases from V and 4 bases from J, with 17 bases in between. DNA of the CDR3: TGTGCCAGCTCATCTAACCTCGCACAGGTCACTGAAGCTTTCTTT. It codes for CASSSNLAQVTEAFF.

This chain connects TRBV11-2 to TRBJ2-7; D is possibly TRBD1 (6 bases). This CDR3 spans 15 amino acids. The germline gives CDR1 SGHAT, CDR2 FQNNGV. The V and J ends lost 6 bases and 9 bases respectively, with 24 bases between them. CDR3 in amino acids: CASRHGGGQQLVQYF. The CDR3 DNA is TGTGCCAGCAGACATGGGGGCGGGCAGCAGTTGGTGCAGTACTTC. The variable domain in full, with the rest retrieved from reference TRBV11-2 and TRBJ2-7, is EAGVAQSPRYKIIEKRQSVAFWCNPISGHATLYWYQQILGQGPKLLIQFQNNGVVDDSQLPKDRFSAERLKGVDSTLKIQPAKLEDSAVYLCASRHGGGQQLVQYFGPGTRLTVT.

The chain carries TRBV27 and TRBJ2-2; the match to TRBD1 covers 7 bases. With 9 bases clipped from V and 0 bases from J, the junction kept 10 bases outside the gene matches. The CDR3 extends over 16 amino acids. CDR1 and CDR2 from the germline V gene are MNHEY and SMNVEV (reference sequence). CDR3 sequence: CASSWDRPANTGELFF. The CDR3 DNA reads TGTGCCAGTTCATGGGACAGACCCGCGAACACCGGGGAGCTGTTTTTT.

This rearrangement joins TRBV18 to TRBJ1-2; D is unclear. Germline-derived CDR1 and CDR2 are KGHSH and LQKENI. This CDR3 spans 15 amino acids. With 1 base removed from V and 3 bases from J, the gap between germline ends came to 12 bases. DNA for the CDR3: TGTGCCAGCTCACCACTCCACAGCACCGACTATGGCTACACCTTC. It encodes CASSPLHSTDYGYTF.

The chain links TRBV28 to TRBJ2-6; D gene unclear. Germline values: CDR1 MDHEN, CDR2 SYDVKM. V shed 3 bases and J shed 0 bases, with 12 bases lying between them. CDR3 length: 17 residues. In DNA form, the CDR3 reads TGTGCCAGCAGTTTGTGGGGTGATAGCTCTGGGGCCAACGTCCTGACTTTC. This encodes CASSLWGDSSGANVLTF.

This clone occurred once. The rearrangement links TRBV10-3 to TRBJ2-7; 7 bases match TRBD1. The V segment lost 6 bases and the J segment 6 bases; nucleotides outside the gene matches: 8. This CDR3 is 13 amino acids long. Germline assignment: CDR1 ENHRY and CDR2 SYGVKD. The CDR3 is CAISRQGESEQYF. Here the CDR3 DNA reads TGTGCCATCAGCCGACAGGGTGAGAGCGAGCAGTACTTC.

The genes are TRBV6-6 and TRBJ1-2; unclear D gene. Deletions cut 0 bases from V and 6 bases from J, with 11 bases between. Germline V CDR1 and CDR2: MNHNY, SVGAGI (reference sequence). The CDR3 contains 14 residues. CDR3 sequence (DNA): TGTGCCAGCAGTTACTCCCGTCGGGGAGATGGCTACACCTTC. Translating it yields CASSYSRRGDGYTF.

The chain is built from TRBV18 and TRBJ2-2, with TRBD2 matching 11 bases. Germline-derived CDR1 and CDR2 are KGHSH and LQKENI. The CDR3 is made up of 17 amino acids. Trimming removed 4 bases from V and 3 bases from J; junction bases left unmatched: 7. The CDR3 DNA reads TGTGCCAGCTCACAATTTGGACTAGCGGGCTACACCGGGGAGCTGTTTTTT. Amino acid sequence: CASSQFGLAGYTGELFF.

The rearrangement uses TRBV5-1 and TRBJ1-3; TRBD1 matches 9 bases. The germline V gene encodes CDR1 SGHRS and CDR2 YFSETQ. This CDR3 region has 17 residues. V lost 1 base to trimming and J lost 7 bases; unmatched junction nucleotides: 12. The CDR3 DNA reads TGCGCCAGCAGCTTGAGGGGACAGGGAAATGTTGAGAACACCATATATTTT. It translates to CASSLRGQGNVENTIYF.

The V gene is TRBV14, the J gene TRBJ2-5; D remains ambiguous. This CDR3 comprises 11 residues. The germline V gene encodes CDR1 SGHDN and CDR2 FVKESK. V dropped 1 base and J dropped 9 bases, with 6 bases sitting between them. DNA of the CDR3: TGTGCCAGCAGCCAAGGGGCGGCCCAGTACTTC. Protein sequence: CASSQGAAQYF.

The chain carries TRBV7-3 and TRBJ2-3; 8 nucleotides match TRBD2. The V segment lost 6 bases and the J segment 2 bases; nucleotides outside the gene matches: 4. The CDR3 totals 14 residues. From germline, CDR1 is SGHTA and CDR2 FQGTGA. CDR3 sequence: CASSFSGITDTQYF. In DNA form, the CDR3 reads TGTGCCAGCAGTTTTAGCGGGATCACAGATACGCAGTATTTT.

This chain links TRBV30 with TRBJ2-3, with D possibly TRBD1 on 5 matching bases. The CDR3 is 16 residues long. CDR1 and CDR2 (germline): GTSNPN, SVGIG (reference sequence). V lost 0 bases and J lost 0, with 13 bases in between. The CDR3 spells CAWSVGLTASTDTQYF. CDR3 sequence (DNA): TGTGCCTGGAGTGTAGGTCTGACAGCTAGCACAGATACGCAGTATTTT.

V gene TRBV18 combines with J gene TRBJ2-2; 14 bases map to TRBD2. Germline values: CDR1 KGHSH, CDR2 LQKENI. The CDR3 spans 17 residues. V shed 6 bases, J shed 1 base, and the junction held 4 bases outside the gene matches. The CDR3 DNA is TGTGCCAGCTCCCCCGGGACTAGCGGGAGGAACACCGGGGAGCTGTTTTTT. Encoded protein: CASSPGTSGRNTGELFF.

The rearrangement uses TRBV2 and TRBJ1-3; the D is unclear. This CDR3 spans 12 amino acids. V lost 4 bases and J 6 bases, leaving 7 bases between the germline ends. CDR1 is SNHLY and CDR2 is FYNNEI in the germline V gene. This CDR3 reads CASSVMENTIYF. DNA for the CDR3: TGTGCCAGCAGTGTAATGGAAAACACCATATATTTT.

The CDR3 is CASSPGPRGAGELFF. CDR3 in DNA: TGTGCCAGCAGCCCGGGGCCCAGGGGGGCCGGGGAGCTGTTTTTT. The V and J genes are TRBV7-9 and TRBJ2-2; a weak D match, TRBD1 (7 bases). The CDR3 length is 15 residues. Trimming left V 5 bases short and J 6 bases short, with 16 bases between. The germline gives CDR1 SEHNR, CDR2 FQNEAQ (reference sequence).

This clone was detected only once. This chain links TRBV25-1 with TRBJ2-2; D not resolved. V was pared by 2 bases and J by 7 bases, with 11 bases between. The germline V gene encodes CDR1 MGHDK and CDR2 SYGVNS. The CDR3 totals 14 residues. CDR3 coding DNA: TGTGCCAGCAGTGAACCCCCCCCTCGCGGGGAGCTGTTTTTT. This sequence encodes CASSEPPPRGELFF.

This clone was recorded a few times. The rearrangement links TRBV6-4 to TRBJ1-1; weak D call: TRBD1 (6 bases). V lost 5 bases and J 4 bases, leaving 11 bases between the germline ends. The CDR3 totals 13 residues. CDR1 and CDR2 (germline): MRHNA, SNTAGT. CDR3 nucleotide sequence: TGTGCCAGCAGTAGGGGGTCGGGCACTGAAGCTTTCTTT. It translates to CASSRGSGTEAFF.

The chain has TRBV4-2 and TRBJ2-1; D perhaps matches TRBD2 (6 bases). Trimming left V 4 bases short and J 3 bases short, with 16 bases between. CDR1 LGHNA and CDR2 YNFKEQ come from the germline V gene. The CDR3 is made up of 16 amino acids. The CDR3 protein is CASSPPGLSGYNEQFF. For the CDR3, the DNA is TGTGCCAGCAGCCCCCCAGGGCTTAGCGGCTACAATGAGCAGTTCTTC.

This clone was observed a single time. The J gene is TRBJ1-4, the V gene TRBV27, with D hard to call. Germline values: CDR1 MNHEY, CDR2 SMNVEV (reference sequence). The CDR3 has 17 amino acids. V was cut by 2 bases and J by 7 bases, with 20 bases left in between. This chain's CDR3 is CASSLRYWALSGEKLFF. The CDR3 DNA reads as TGTGCCAGCAGTTTAAGGTATTGGGCCCTAAGCGGTGAAAAACTGTTTTTT. Full variable domain (missing parts from reference TRBV27 and TRBJ1-4): EAQVTQNPRYLITVTGKKLTVTCSQNMNHEYMSWYRQDPGLGLRQIYYSMNVEVTDKGDVPEGYKVSRKEKRNFPLILESPSPNQTSLYFCASSLRYWALSGEKLFFGSGTQLSVL.

The gene calls are TRBV7-8 and TRBJ2-7; 9 bases map to TRBD1. The CDR3 consists of 16 residues. After removal of 1 base from V and 0 bases from J, the junction contained 4 bases not matched to a gene. CDR1 is SGHVS, CDR2 FQNEAQ, per germline. The CDR3 nucleotides are TGTGCCAGCAGCTTAGGGCCGACAGGGGGCTCCTACGAGCAGTACTTC. Its translation: CASSLGPTGGSYEQYF.